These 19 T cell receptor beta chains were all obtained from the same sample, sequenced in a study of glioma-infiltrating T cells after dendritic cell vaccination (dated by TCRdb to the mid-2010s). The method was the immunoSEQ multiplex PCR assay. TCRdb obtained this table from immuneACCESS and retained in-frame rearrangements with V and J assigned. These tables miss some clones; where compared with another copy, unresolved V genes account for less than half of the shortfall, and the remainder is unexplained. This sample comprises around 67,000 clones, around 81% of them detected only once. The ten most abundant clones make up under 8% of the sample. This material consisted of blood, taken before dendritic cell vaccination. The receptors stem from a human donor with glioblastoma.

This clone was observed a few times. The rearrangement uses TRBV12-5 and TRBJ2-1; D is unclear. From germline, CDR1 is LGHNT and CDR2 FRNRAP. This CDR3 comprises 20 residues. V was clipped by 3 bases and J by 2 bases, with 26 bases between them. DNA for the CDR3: TGTGCTAGTGGTTTCCTTCCCCTAAAGAATTTGGGCGCCACCTACAATGAGCAGTTCTTC. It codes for CASGFLPLKNLGATYNEQFF.

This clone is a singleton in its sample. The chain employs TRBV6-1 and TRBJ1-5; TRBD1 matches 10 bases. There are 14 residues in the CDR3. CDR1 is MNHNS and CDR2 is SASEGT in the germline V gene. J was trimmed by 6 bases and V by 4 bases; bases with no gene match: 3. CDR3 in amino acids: CASSGQGALQPQHF. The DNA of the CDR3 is TGTGCCAGCAGTGGACAGGGGGCTCTTCAGCCCCAGCATTTT.

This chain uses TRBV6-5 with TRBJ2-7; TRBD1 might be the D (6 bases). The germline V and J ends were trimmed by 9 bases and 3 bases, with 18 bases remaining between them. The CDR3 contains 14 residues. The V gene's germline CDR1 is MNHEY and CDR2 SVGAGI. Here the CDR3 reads CASSKGVENYEQYF. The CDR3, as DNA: TGTGCCAGTTCCAAGGGGGTCGAAAACTACGAGCAGTACTTC.

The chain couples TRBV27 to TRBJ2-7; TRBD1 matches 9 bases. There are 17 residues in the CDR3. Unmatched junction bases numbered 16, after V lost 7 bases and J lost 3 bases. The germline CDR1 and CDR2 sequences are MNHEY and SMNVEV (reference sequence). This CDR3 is CASTPIPGTGTLYEQYF. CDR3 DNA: TGTGCCAGCACCCCTATCCCCGGGACAGGGACGCTCTACGAGCAGTACTTC.

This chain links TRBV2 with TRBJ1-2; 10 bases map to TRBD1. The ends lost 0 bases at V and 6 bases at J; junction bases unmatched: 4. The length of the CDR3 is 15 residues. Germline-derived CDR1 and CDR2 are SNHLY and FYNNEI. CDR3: CASSEAKGQGNGYTF. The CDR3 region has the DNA TGTGCCAGCAGTGAAGCTAAGGGACAGGGGAATGGCTACACCTTC.

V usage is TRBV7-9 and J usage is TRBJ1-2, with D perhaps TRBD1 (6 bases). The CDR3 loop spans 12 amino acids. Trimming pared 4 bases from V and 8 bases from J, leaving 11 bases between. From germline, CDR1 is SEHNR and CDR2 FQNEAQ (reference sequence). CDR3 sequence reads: CASSSGGGGYTF. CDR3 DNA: TGTGCCAGCAGCTCGGGGGGCGGAGGCTACACCTTC.

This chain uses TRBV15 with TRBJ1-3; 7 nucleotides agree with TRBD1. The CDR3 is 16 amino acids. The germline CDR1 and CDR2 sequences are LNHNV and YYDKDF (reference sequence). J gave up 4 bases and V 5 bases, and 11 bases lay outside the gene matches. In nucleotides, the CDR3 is TGTGCCACCAGCCCGCGTCCGACAGGGACGGGAAACACCATATATTTT. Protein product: CATSPRPTGTGNTIYF.

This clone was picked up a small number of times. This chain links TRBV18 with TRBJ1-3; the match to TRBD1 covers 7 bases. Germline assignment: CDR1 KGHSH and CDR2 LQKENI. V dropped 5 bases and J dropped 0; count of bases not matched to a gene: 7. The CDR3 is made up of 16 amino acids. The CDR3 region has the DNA TGTGCCAGCTCAGGCCGGGACAGAAGCTCTGGAAACACCATATATTTT. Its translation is CASSGRDRSSGNTIYF.

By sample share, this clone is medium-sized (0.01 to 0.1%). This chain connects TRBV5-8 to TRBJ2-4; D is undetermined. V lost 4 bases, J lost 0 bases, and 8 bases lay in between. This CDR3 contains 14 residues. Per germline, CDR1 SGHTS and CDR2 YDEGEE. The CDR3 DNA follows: TGTGCCAGCAGCGTGGATCTAGCCAAAAACATTCAGTACTTC. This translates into CASSVDLAKNIQYF. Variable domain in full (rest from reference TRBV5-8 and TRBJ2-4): EAGVTQSPTHLIKTRGQQATLRCSPISGHTSVYWYQQALGLGLQFLLWYDEGEERNRGNFPPRFSGRQFPNYSSELNVNALELEDSALYLCASSVDLAKNIQYFGAGTRLSVL.

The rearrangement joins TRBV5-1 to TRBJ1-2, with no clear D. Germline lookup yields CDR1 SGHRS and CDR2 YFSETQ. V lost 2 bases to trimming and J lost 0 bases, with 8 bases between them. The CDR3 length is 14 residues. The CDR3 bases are TGCGCCAGCAGCTTTCCGGGTGCTAACTATGGCTACACCTTC. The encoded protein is CASSFPGANYGYTF.

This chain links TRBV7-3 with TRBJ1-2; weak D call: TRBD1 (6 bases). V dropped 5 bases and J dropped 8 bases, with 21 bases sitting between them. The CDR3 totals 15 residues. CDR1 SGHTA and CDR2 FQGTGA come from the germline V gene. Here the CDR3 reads CASSPNPGHRDGYTF. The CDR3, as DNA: TGTGCCAGCAGCCCGAACCCGGGACATCGGGACGGCTACACCTTC.

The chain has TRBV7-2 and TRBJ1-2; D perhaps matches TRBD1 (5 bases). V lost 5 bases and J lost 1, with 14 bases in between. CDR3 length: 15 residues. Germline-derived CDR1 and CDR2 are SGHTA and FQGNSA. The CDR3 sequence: CASSPGQGNNYGYTF. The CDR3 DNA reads TGTGCCAGCAGCCCTGGGCAGGGCAATAACTATGGCTACACCTTC.

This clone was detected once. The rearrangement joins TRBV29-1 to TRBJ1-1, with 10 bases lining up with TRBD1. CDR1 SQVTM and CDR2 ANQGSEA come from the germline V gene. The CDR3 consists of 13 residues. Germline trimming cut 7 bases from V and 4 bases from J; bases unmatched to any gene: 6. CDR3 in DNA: TGCAGCGGTGGACAGGGGGGCTTCACTGAAGCTTTCTTT. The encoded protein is CSGGQGGFTEAFF. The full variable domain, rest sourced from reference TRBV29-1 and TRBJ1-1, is SAVISQKPSRDICQRGTSLTIQCQVDSQVTMMFWYRQQPGQSLTLIATANQGSEATYESGFVIDKFPISRPNLTFSTLTVSNMSPEDSSIYLCSGGQGGFTEAFFGQGTRLTVV.

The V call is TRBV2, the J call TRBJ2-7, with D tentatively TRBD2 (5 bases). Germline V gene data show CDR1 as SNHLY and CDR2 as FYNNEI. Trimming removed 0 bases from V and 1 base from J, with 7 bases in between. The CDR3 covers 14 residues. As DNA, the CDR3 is TGTGCCAGCAGTGAAGCGCAGCGGTCCTACGAGCAGTACTTC. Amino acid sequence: CASSEAQRSYEQYF.

Written as DNA, the CDR3 is TGTGCCAGCAGCTTCGGAGCGGGGGAAGAGACCCAGTACTTC. Its protein is CASSFGAGEETQYF. The gene calls are TRBV7-9 and TRBJ2-5; TRBD2 aligns across 8 bases. Germline assignment: CDR1 SEHNR and CDR2 FQNEAQ (reference sequence). V was pared by 3 bases and J by 3 bases, with 3 bases of the junction left unmatched. This CDR3 has 14 amino acids.

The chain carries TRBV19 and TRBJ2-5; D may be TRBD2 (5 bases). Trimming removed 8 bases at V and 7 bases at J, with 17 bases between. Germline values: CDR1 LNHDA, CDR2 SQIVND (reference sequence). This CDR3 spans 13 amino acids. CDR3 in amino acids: CASSPGHRGTQYF. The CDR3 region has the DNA TGTGCCAGTTCTCCGGGCCATCGGGGGACCCAGTACTTC.

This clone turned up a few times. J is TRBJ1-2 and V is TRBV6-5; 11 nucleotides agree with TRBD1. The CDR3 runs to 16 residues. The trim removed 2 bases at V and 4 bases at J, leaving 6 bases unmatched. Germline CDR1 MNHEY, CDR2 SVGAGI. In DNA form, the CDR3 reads TGTGCCAGCAGTTACACTAGGACAGGGGGCGGCTATGGCTACACCTTC. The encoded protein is CASSYTRTGGGYGYTF.

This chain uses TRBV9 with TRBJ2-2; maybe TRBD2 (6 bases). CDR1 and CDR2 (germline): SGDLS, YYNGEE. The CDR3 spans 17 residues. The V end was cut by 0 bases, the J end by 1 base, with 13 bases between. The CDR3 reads CASSVGLGLQNTGELFF. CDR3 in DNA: TGTGCCAGCAGCGTAGGCCTGGGACTCCAGAACACCGGGGAGCTGTTTTTT.

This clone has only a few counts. The CDR3 here is CASIPFPGDANYGYTF. CDR3 nucleotide sequence: TGTGCCAGTATTCCCTTCCCGGGAGACGCGAACTATGGCTACACCTTC. The chain uses TRBV19 and TRBJ1-2; D gene unclear. Germline-derived CDR1 and CDR2 are LNHDA and SQIVND (reference sequence). Trimming cost V 7 bases and J 2 bases, with 20 bases left between them. The CDR3 loop spans 16 amino acids.